These 9 T cell receptor beta chains were all obtained from the same sample, sequenced in a study of CD8 T cells in Susac syndrome. Random hexamers served to reverse transcribe roughly 0.5 to 1 ug RNA. TCRdb re-derived calls from the immunoSEQ multiplex PCR reads in MiXCR, one entry per CDR3 protein. The sample lists around 200,000 distinct CDR3 sequences, around 94% occurring once. Material for sequencing was CD4+ T cells from PBMCs. These TCRs come from a human donor with Susac syndrome.

The V call is TRBV7-9, the J call TRBJ2-1; D is uncertain. This CDR3 comprises 12 residues. The V gene's germline CDR1 is SEHNR and CDR2 FQNEAQ (reference sequence). V lost 5 bases, J lost 15 bases, and 17 bases lay in between. This CDR3 is CASSPVDHNPFF. The CDR3 coding sequence is TGTGCCAGCAGCCCGGTAGACCATAACCCGTTCTTC.

The chain joins TRBV7-2 to TRBJ1-2; D remains unclear. Per the germline V gene, CDR1 is SGHTA and CDR2 is FQGNSA. The CDR3 is 14 amino acids. V was trimmed by 4 bases and J by 8 bases, leaving 17 bases between them. The chain's CDR3 is CASSSKFTGRGYTF. The CDR3 region has the DNA TGTGCCAGCAGCTCAAAGTTCACGGGAAGGGGCTACACCTTC.

This chain connects TRBV15 to TRBJ1-1, with unresolved D. There are 17 residues in the CDR3. V shed 4 bases and J shed 4 bases, with 22 bases lying between them. Germline CDR1 reads LNHNV; CDR2 reads YYDKDF (reference sequence). The CDR3 DNA reads TGTGCCACCAGCATCCTCTCAGGACCGCGGATGAGCACTGAAGCTTTCTTT. This translates into CATSILSGPRMSTEAFF.

This chain connects TRBV6-5 to TRBJ2-1; D unresolved. V was pared by 6 bases and J by 0 bases, with 12 bases between. The CDR3 sequence is 15 residues long. Germline assignment: CDR1 MNHEY and CDR2 SVGAGI. The DNA for the CDR3 is TGTGCCAGCAGCCACCGAAGAAGCTCCTACAATGAGCAGTTCTTC. Amino acids: CASSHRRSSYNEQFF.

This chain connects TRBV4-3 to TRBJ2-1; 9 positions agree with TRBD2. Losses at the gene ends were 4 bases for V and 6 bases for J; bases not matched to a gene: 13. The V gene's germline CDR1 is LGHNA and CDR2 YSLEER. The CDR3 has 17 residues. The CDR3 DNA sequence: TGCGCCAGCAGCCCAAATTACTGGAGCGGGAGGTCCAATGAGCAGTTCTTC. Translating gives CASSPNYWSGRSNEQFF.

The genes are TRBV23-1 and TRBJ2-4; D remains unclear. TRBV23-1 is identified as an open reading frame with a role that is uncertain. This CDR3 comprises 17 residues. The ends were cut back, 0 bases at V and 4 bases at J, with 16 bases in the middle. CDR3 nucleotide sequence: TGCGCCAGCAGTCAATCGGTCCGGGTAAAGCCAAAAAACATTCAGTACTTC. This translates into CASSQSVRVKPKNIQYF.

The chain employs TRBV11-2 and TRBJ2-1; weak D call: TRBD2 (6 bases). CDR1 SGHAT and CDR2 FQNNGV come from the germline V gene. With 3 bases removed from V and 9 bases from J, the gap between germline ends came to 9 bases. CDR3 length equals 12 residues. CDR3: CASSFGSTEQFF. The CDR3 region has the DNA TGTGCCAGCAGCTTCGGGAGTACTGAGCAGTTCTTC.

The chain couples TRBV9 to TRBJ2-5; maybe TRBD1 (5 bases). The CDR3 spans 13 residues. Germline V lookup: CDR1 SGDLS, CDR2 YYNGEE. Trimming left V 4 bases short and J 5 bases short, with 12 bases between. In DNA form, the CDR3 reads TGTGCCAGCAGCCCGTGGGGCCAGGAGACCCAGTACTTC. Protein product: CASSPWGQETQYF.

The chain is built from TRBV7-8 and TRBJ1-3; D is perhaps TRBD1 (6 bases). V lost 8 bases, J lost 2 bases, and 13 bases lay in between. The CDR3 sequence is 14 residues long. Germline loops: CDR1 SGHVS, CDR2 FQNEAQ. The CDR3 here is CASLRGAAGNTIYF. CDR3 nucleotides: TGTGCCAGCTTACGGGGGGCGGCTGGAAACACCATATATTTT.